The TCR beta chain described here comes from a study of T cell responses to AZD1222 COVID-19 vaccine. Findings and limits, study-wide: Spike-specific TCR breadth and depth were elevated following two AZD1222 doses.

As regards this clone: Its antigen is as yet unknown.

Second doses that came at about 4 or about 12 weeks were put together. TCRdb's table, derived via immunoSEQ multiplex PCR, lists solely in-frame clones and lacks some. The data hold over 150,000 clones, with approximately 88% observed a single time. Per germline, CDR1 SGHDN and CDR2 FVKESK. V lost 0 bases, J lost 5 bases, and 2 bases lay in between. The CDR3 is made up of 11 amino acids. The TCR was taken from an adult who received the AZD1222 COVID-19 vaccine. The specimen comprised peripheral blood, sampled 28 days after the second AZD1222 dose. This rearrangement joins TRBV14 to TRBJ2-7; D call uncertain. The DNA of the CDR3 is TGTGCCAGCAGCCAAGATCACGAGCAGTACTTC. Its protein is CASSQDHEQYF.